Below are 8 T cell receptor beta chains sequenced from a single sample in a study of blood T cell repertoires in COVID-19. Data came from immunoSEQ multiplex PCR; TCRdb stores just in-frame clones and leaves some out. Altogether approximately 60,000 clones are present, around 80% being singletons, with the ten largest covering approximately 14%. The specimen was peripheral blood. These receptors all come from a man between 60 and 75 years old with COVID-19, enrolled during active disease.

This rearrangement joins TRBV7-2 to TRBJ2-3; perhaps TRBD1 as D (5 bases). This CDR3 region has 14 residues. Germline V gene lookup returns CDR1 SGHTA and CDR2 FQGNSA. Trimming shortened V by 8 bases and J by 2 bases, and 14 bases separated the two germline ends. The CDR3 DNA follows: TGTGCCAGCCGCGGCAGGGTCCCCACAGATACGCAGTATTTT. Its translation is CASRGRVPTDTQYF.

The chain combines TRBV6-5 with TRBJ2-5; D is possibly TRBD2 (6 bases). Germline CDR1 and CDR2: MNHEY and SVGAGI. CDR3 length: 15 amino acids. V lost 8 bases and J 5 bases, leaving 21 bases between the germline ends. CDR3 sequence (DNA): TGTGCCAGCCAAAAGGGGCGGGAAATTGGGGAGACCCAGTACTTC. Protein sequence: CASQKGREIGETQYF.

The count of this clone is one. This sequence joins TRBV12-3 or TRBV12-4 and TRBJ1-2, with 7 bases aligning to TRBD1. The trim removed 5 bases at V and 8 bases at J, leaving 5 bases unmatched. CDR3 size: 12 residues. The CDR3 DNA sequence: TGTGCCAGCAGTCAGGGACAGAGGGGCTACACCTTC. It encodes CASSQGQRGYTF.

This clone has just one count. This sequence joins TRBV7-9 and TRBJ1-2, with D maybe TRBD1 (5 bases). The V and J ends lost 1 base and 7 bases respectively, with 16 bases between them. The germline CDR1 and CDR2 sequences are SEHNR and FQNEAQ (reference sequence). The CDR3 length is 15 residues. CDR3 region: CASSLEVIRVLGYTF. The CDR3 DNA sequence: TGTGCCAGCAGCTTAGAGGTTATCAGGGTCCTTGGCTACACCTTC. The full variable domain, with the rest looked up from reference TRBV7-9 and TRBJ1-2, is DTGVSQNPRHKITKRGQNVTFRCDPISEHNRLYWYRQTLGQGPEFLTYFQNEAQLEKSRLLSDRFSAERPKGSFSTLEIQRTEQGDSAMYLCASSLEVIRVLGYTFGSGTRLTVV.

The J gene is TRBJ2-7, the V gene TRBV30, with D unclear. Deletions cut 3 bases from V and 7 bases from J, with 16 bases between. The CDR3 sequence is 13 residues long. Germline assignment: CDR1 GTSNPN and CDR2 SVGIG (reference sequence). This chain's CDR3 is CAWSDRLTSEQYF. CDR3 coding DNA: TGTGCCTGGAGCGACCGACTCACCTCTGAGCAGTACTTC.

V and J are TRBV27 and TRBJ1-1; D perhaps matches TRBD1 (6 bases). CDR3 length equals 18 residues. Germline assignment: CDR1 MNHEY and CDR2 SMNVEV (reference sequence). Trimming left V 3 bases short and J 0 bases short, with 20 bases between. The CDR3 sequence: CASSFADGGRGMNTEAFF. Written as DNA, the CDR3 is TGTGCCAGCAGTTTTGCAGACGGGGGGCGCGGGATGAACACTGAAGCTTTCTTT.

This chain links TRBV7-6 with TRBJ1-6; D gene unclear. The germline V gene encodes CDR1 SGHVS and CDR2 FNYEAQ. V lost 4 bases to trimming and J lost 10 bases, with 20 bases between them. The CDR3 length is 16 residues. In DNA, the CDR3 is TGTGCCAGCAGCTCCCTTTTCAGGTCTCGAGAATCACCCCTCCACTTT. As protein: CASSSLFRSRESPLHF. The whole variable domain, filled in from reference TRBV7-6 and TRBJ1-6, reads GAGVSQSPRYKVTKRGQDVALRCDPISGHVSLYWYRQALGQGPEFLTYFNYEAQQDKSGLPNDRFSAERPEGSISTLTIQRTEQRDSAMYRCASSSLFRSRESPLHFGNGTRLTVT.

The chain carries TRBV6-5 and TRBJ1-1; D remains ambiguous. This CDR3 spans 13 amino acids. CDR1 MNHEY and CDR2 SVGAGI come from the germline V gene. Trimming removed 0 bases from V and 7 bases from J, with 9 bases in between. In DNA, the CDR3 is TGTGCCAGCAGTTACTCGACTGGCTTTGAAGCTTTCTTT. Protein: CASSYSTGFEAFF.